The following is a T cell receptor beta chain sequence with its context. This sample is part of a study of identical twins. TCRdb analysed the 5' RACE reads with MiXCR anew, one entry per CDR3 protein. The sample yields roughly 750,000 distinct CDR3 sequences, less than 25% seen once. The same sample was also used in a study of T cells expressing NK-cell markers.

The sample comprised PBMCs. This TCR was sampled from a woman younger than 30 in good health.

CDR3 DNA sequence: TGTGCCACCCGTAGCGGGGGAGGCGCAGATACGCAGTATTTT. As protein: CATRSGGGADTQYF. The rearrangement links TRBV21-1 to TRBJ2-3; TRBD2, the table's D call, was not compared with the DNA. TRBV21-1 is designated a pseudogene. The CDR3 is 14 residues long.